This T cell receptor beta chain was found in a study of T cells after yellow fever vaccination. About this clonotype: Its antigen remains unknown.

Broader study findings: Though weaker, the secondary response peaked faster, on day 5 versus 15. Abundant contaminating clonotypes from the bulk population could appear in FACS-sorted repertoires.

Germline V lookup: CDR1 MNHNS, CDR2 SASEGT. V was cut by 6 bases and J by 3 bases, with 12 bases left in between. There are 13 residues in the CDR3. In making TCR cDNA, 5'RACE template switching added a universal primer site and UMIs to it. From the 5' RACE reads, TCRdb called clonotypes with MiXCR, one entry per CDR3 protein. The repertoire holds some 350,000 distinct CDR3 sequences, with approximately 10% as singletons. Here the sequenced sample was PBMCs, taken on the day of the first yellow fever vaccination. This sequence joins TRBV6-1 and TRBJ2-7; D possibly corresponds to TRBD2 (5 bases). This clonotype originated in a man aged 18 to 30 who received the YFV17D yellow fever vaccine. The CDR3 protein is CASSNLRDYEQYF. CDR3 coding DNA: TGTGCCAGCAGCAACCTACGGGACTACGAGCAGTACTTC.